Only a few counts were recorded for the clone carrying this TCR beta chain. What it binds is unknown. These data come from a study of blood T cells in healthy people across ages. Notes on the study in general: Diversity of TCR beta per million T cells declined in a roughly linear way with age.

Combining a sample-barcoded 5' primer with a J-beta primer mix, a second PCR ran for about 7 to 11 cycles. TCRdb re-derived calls from the 5' RACE reads in MiXCR, one entry per CDR3 protein. The repertoire holds hundreds of thousands of distinct CDR3 sequences, with around 50% as singletons. The ends lost 6 bases at V and 9 bases at J; junction bases unmatched: 11. Germline V lookup: CDR1 SGHTA, CDR2 FQGNSA. The CDR3 runs to 14 residues. The chain carries TRBV7-2 and TRBJ2-4, with TRBD1 matching 7 bases. The TCR comes from a middle-aged man in good health. Material for sequencing was blood. The CDR3 region has the DNA TGTGCCAGCAGACAAAGCCTCCGGGACAGCATTCAGTACTTC. Amino acids: CASRQSLRDSIQYF.